The T cell receptor (beta chain) under discussion was sequenced for a study of T cell clonotyping in hematopoietic cell transplantation. Trimming removed 1 base from V and 3 bases from J, with 19 bases in between. This CDR3 is built from 17 residues. Germline V gene data show CDR1 as MDHEN and CDR2 as SYDVKM. With respect to this clone: Antigen specificity is unknown.

Profiling relied on immunoSEQ multiplex PCR, and the TCRdb table lists in-frame clones only, not all of them. This repertoire shows 15,000 or so clones, about 80% found once; its top ten account for 5.8%. Study results and limitations: At the given depth, recipient repertoires were over 95% de novo clonotypes. Higher Inverse Simpson Index values in graft donor and pretransplant recipient predicted broader posttransplant TCR diversity. Recipient TCR diversity dropped after transplant; expanded clonotypes rose from day 30 to 180. No sorting was done, leaving CD4 and CD8 contributions mixed.

V usage is TRBV28 and J usage is TRBJ2-7; D unclear. The sample was PBMCs, taken 100 days after allogeneic stem cell transplant. The clonotype was recovered from a female patient between 40 and 55 years old who had an allogeneic stem cell transplant from a related donor, so T cells may come from the graft donor. Some clones in this sample may be carry-over from other donors' samples. CDR3 sequence: CASSLSGWQPFLYEQYF. CDR3 nucleotide sequence: TGTGCCAGCAGTTTATCTGGCTGGCAGCCTTTCCTCTACGAGCAGTACTTC.